This TCR beta chain was recorded in a study of radiotherapy plus CTLA-4 blockade in lung cancer. TCRdb's copy holds only in-frame clones and misses some; the assay was immunoSEQ multiplex PCR. The sample shows tens of thousands of clones, approximately 83% of them seen only once. In germline, CDR1 is LNHDA, CDR2 SQIVND (reference sequence). CDR3 length equals 13 residues. V was trimmed by 6 bases and J by 1 base, leaving 10 bases between them. Material: peripheral blood, obtained from a patient treated with radiotherapy plus ipilimumab. This rearrangement joins TRBV19 to TRBJ2-7, with D maybe TRBD2 (6 bases). This sequence originates from a human donor with non-small cell lung cancer who had a partial response to radiotherapy plus ipilimumab. CDR3 loop: CASSGRRSYEQYF. The CDR3 DNA reads as TGTGCCAGTAGCGGGAGACGATCCTACGAGCAGTACTTC.